The TCR beta chain described here comes from a study of cytomegalovirus exposure and HLA in healthy donors (dated by TCRdb to about 2017). Notes on the research overall: According to a later analysis, one platform produced both the 110 or so validation repertoires and the approximately 600 repertoires of the first cohort. To predict cytomegalovirus infection status, the study combined high-throughput TCR immunosequencing, statistical association of individual TCRs with disease status, and machine learning. Besides the first cohort of roughly 700 subjects, a separate validation cohort made up of 120 different subjects was used. The study aimed to test whether signatures of past pathogen exposure could be identified by cataloging public T cell receptors.

Paper-wide results and their limitations: The validation cohort had no HLA typing available for a later analysis, so co-occurrence within that cohort was assessed over all 120 or so repertoires. In the study, roughly 160 TCR beta chains were listed as associated with cytomegalovirus. It was suggested by the authors that the approach could potentially be generalized to other disease states and immunological phenotypes. While some public TCRs were present in many individuals, most TCR sequences turned up only very rarely across donors. In both the original and validation cohorts, the classifier was reported to diagnose cytomegalovirus status with high specificity and sensitivity. In a later analysis, TCRs clustered in the first cohort were found to also tend to co-occur in the 110 or so validation repertoires, with approximately 93% of cluster scores above 0. In vitro tests confirmed that a few of the cytomegalovirus-associated TCR beta chains recognize cytomegalovirus antigens.

The library relied on the immunoSEQ multiplex PCR assay. In the source study's methods: A statistical classification framework was built for diagnosing cytomegalovirus status from the catalog of TCR beta chain sequences. Not all clones reach the TCRdb copy of this immuneACCESS table, which keeps in-frame sequences only. Checked studies attribute under half of the gap to unresolved V genes and leave the rest unexplained. V and J calls and clone size are as listed in that table; D and trimming were resolved from the DNA. Present in this sample are 70,000 to 80,000 clones, roughly 95% of which were seen just once. Of the sample, about 3.6% is held by the ten largest clones. The germline V gene (reference sequence) sets CDR1 to LNHDA and CDR2 to SQIVND. Trimming costs V 7 bases and J 2 bases, and their ends lie 9 bases apart. The CDR3 numbers 12 residues from cysteine through phenylalanine. The CDR3 DNA has 36 bases and is translated from base 1.

The donors belonged to the validation cohort of approximately 130 subjects, which was separate from the approximately 610-subject first cohort. Turning to this clone: Its antigen remains undetermined. The input lacks base qualities; no much larger clone sits a single base away.

The clonotype was recovered from a woman under 30 in good health and CMV-seropositive. The rearranged chain carries TRBV19 and TRBJ2-7; a confident D gene designation cannot be given. The sequenced sample consisted of PBMCs. Here is the DNA: TGTGCCAGTATTTACACTACCTACGAGCAGTACTTC. Its coded protein is CASIYTTYEQYF.